The entry below describes one T cell receptor beta chain. Both 60 Vbeta primers and 13 Jbeta primers went into the PCR. TCRdb's table, derived via immunoSEQ multiplex PCR, lists solely in-frame clones and lacks some. Of about 150,000 clones in the sample, roughly 72% were seen once. The J segment lost 4 bases and the V segment lost 5 bases, leaving 8 bases of the junction unmatched. Germline values: CDR1 MNHEY, CDR2 SMNVEV (reference sequence). The CDR3 is made up of 15 amino acids. This sample was included in a study of cytomegalovirus exposure and HLA in healthy donors. This TCR was recovered from a man aged 35 to 55 in good health and CMV-seronegative. The V gene is TRBV27, the J gene TRBJ1-1, with 9 bases that match TRBD1. Material: PBMCs. The CDR3 DNA is TGTGCCAGCAGTGCCCGGACAGGGGCCGTCACTGAAGCTTTCTTT. It is translated as CASSARTGAVTEAFF.